The 25 T cell receptor beta chains in this list originate from one sample, sequenced in a study of cytomegalovirus exposure and HLA in healthy donors. In the PCR, 60 Vbeta and 13 Jbeta primers were used. Only in-frame clones appear in the TCRdb table, and some are missing; sequencing was by immunoSEQ multiplex PCR. The repertoire holds about 140,000 clones, with 70% to 85% as singletons. Sequenced input: PBMCs. The receptors derive from a woman aged 55-69 years in good health and CMV-seropositive.

This clone was found a few times. The rearrangement links TRBV5-1 to TRBJ2-5; TRBD2 aligns across 9 bases. CDR3 length: 15 amino acids. V gave up 1 base and J gave up 2 bases; unmatched junction bases: 3. Germline values: CDR1 SGHRS, CDR2 YFSETQ. The CDR3 region is CASSLSSGTQETQYF. The CDR3 coding sequence is TGCGCCAGCAGCTTGTCTAGCGGGACTCAAGAGACCCAGTACTTC.

This chain links TRBV4-1 with TRBJ2-7; possible D gene TRBD2, 6 bases. Trimming cost V 1 base and J 0 bases, with 13 bases left between them. In germline, CDR1 is MGHRA, CDR2 YSYEKL. The CDR3 extends over 16 amino acids. The CDR3 nucleotides read TGCGCCAGCAGCCAAGCCCCGGGACTGAACTCCTACGAGCAGTACTTC. Translated: CASSQAPGLNSYEQYF.

The chain is built from TRBV18 and TRBJ2-6; 7 positions agree with TRBD1. The germline V gene has CDR1 KGHSH and CDR2 LQKENI. V trimming: 0 bases; J trimming: 0 bases; junction bases outside the gene matches: 5. CDR3 size: 18 residues. CDR3 residues: CASSPPAGGNSGANVLTF. Here the CDR3 DNA reads TGTGCCAGCTCACCACCGGCAGGGGGAAACTCTGGGGCCAACGTCCTGACTTTC. The full variable domain, rest sourced from reference TRBV18 and TRBJ2-6, is NAGVMQNPRHLVRRRGQEARLRCSPMKGHSHVYWYRQLPEEGLKFMVYLQKENIIDESGMPKERFSAEFPKEGPSILRIQQVVRGDSAAYFCASSPPAGGNSGANVLTFGAGSRLTVL.

The chain employs TRBV15 and TRBJ1-5; TRBD1 is a possible D gene (5 bases). The CDR3 runs 12 residues. Germline lookup yields CDR1 LNHNV and CDR2 YYDKDF (reference sequence). Trimming took off 6 bases at V and 3 bases at J, with 6 bases between the two ends. CDR3 amino acids: CATRGLNQPQHF. For the CDR3, the DNA is TGTGCCACCAGGGGGCTCAATCAGCCCCAGCATTTT.

The chain joins TRBV13 to TRBJ2-3; 12 positions agree with TRBD2. In germline, CDR1 is PRHDT, CDR2 FYEKMQ (reference sequence). With V trimmed by 0 bases and J by 4 bases, 2 bases remained unmatched. This CDR3 has 16 residues. CDR3 in DNA: TGTGCCAGCAGCTTAGGGACTAGCGGGAGCCCAGATACGCAGTATTTT. Its protein product is CASSLGTSGSPDTQYF.

The CDR3 sequence is CAWSVWQTGELFF. The CDR3 DNA follows: TGTGCCTGGAGTGTCTGGCAGACCGGGGAGCTGTTTTTT. V gene TRBV30 combines with J gene TRBJ2-2; D gene uncertain. Trimming took off 0 bases at V and 5 bases at J, with 7 bases between the two ends. CDR1 and CDR2 from the germline V gene are GTSNPN and SVGIG (reference sequence). The CDR3 has 13 amino acids. Based on the CDR3 plus reference TRBV30 and TRBJ2-2, the full variable domain is SQTIHQWPATLVQPVGSPLSLECTVEGTSNPNLYWYRQAAGRGLQLLFYSVGIGQISSEVPQNLSASRPQDRQFILSSKKLLLSDSGFYLCAWSVWQTGELFFGEGSRLTVL.

The CDR3 nucleotides are TGTGCCAGCAGCTTAGGTGCCTCCATTGCAGGCTCTGGGGCCAACGTCCTGACTTTC. It is translated as CASSLGASIAGSGANVLTF. The chain employs TRBV11-2 and TRBJ2-6; D unresolved. V lost 1 base to trimming and J lost 0 bases, with 16 bases between them. Germline-derived CDR1 and CDR2 are SGHAT and FQNNGV. The CDR3 spans 19 residues.

The chain has TRBV13 and TRBJ2-1; D is undetermined. V was clipped by 3 bases and J by 0 bases, with 15 bases between them. The CDR3 loop spans 17 amino acids. CDR1 PRHDT and CDR2 FYEKMQ come from the germline V gene (reference sequence). The CDR3 loop reads CASSLRDWVSSYNEQFF. The CDR3 nucleotides are TGTGCCAGCAGCTTGAGAGACTGGGTTAGCTCCTACAATGAGCAGTTCTTC.

This rearrangement joins TRBV2 to TRBJ1-5; 11 positions match TRBD1. V gave up 6 bases and J gave up 4 bases; unmatched junction bases: 5. The CDR3 loop spans 15 amino acids. Germline CDR1 and CDR2: SNHLY and FYNNEI. CDR3 sequence: CASSGDRGSNQPQHF. CDR3 coding DNA: TGTGCCAGCAGCGGGGACAGGGGGTCGAATCAGCCCCAGCATTTT.

This chain links TRBV27 with TRBJ2-7; D is possibly TRBD2 (6 bases). Germline CDR1 reads MNHEY; CDR2 reads SMNVEV (reference sequence). V was trimmed by 4 bases and J by 4 bases, leaving 14 bases between them. This CDR3 is built from 14 residues. This CDR3 reads CASSSGTPSYEQYF. In nucleotides, the CDR3 is TGTGCCAGCAGTTCCGGGACTCCCTCGTACGAGCAGTACTTC.

This clone came up once. The CDR3 coding sequence is TGTGCCAGCACCAACCTGTCCCCCGCCCTAAATCAAGAGACCCAGTACTTC. Protein sequence: CASTNLSPALNQETQYF. This chain connects TRBV7-6 to TRBJ2-5, with no clear D. The CDR3 spans 17 residues. Germline CDR1 SGHVS, CDR2 FNYEAQ. Trimming took 7 bases from V and 2 from J, leaving 23 bases between them.

This sequence joins TRBV6-5 and TRBJ2-7, with 11 bases lining up with TRBD1. V shed 6 bases, J shed 4 bases, and the junction held 5 bases outside the gene matches. This CDR3 region has 14 residues. Germline V gives CDR1 MNHEY, CDR2 SVGAGI. CDR3 sequence reads: CASSTGTGGYEQYF. The DNA of the CDR3 is TGTGCCAGCAGCACCGGGACAGGGGGATACGAGCAGTACTTC.

The chain couples TRBV9 to TRBJ1-1; no reliable D call. In germline, CDR1 is SGDLS, CDR2 YYNGEE. V dropped 1 base and J dropped 1 base, with 5 bases sitting between them. This CDR3 is built from 13 residues. DNA for the CDR3: TGTGCCAGCAGCGTAAGCTGGAACACTGAAGCTTTCTTT. Protein sequence: CASSVSWNTEAFF.

This clone has only a few counts. The chain carries TRBV28 and TRBJ2-5; tentative D call: TRBD2 (5 bases). The DNA end is more similar to TRBJ2-7, so the J call may be wrong. The CDR3 consists of 13 residues. CDR1 and CDR2 from the germline V gene are MDHEN and SYDVKM. CDR3 amino acids: CASRHEGVYEQYF. The CDR3 DNA reads as TGTGCCAGCCGGCACGAGGGAGTCTACGAGCAGTACTTC.

The V call is TRBV7-9, the J call TRBJ2-5; 7 nucleotides align to TRBD1. Unmatched junction bases numbered 11, after V lost 6 bases and J lost 1 base. This CDR3 region has 16 residues. CDR1 is SEHNR, CDR2 FQNEAQ, per germline (reference sequence). The CDR3 sequence is CASSTPRDSSQETQYF. CDR3 in DNA: TGTGCCAGCAGTACTCCCCGGGACAGCTCCCAAGAGACCCAGTACTTC.

The chain couples TRBV28 to TRBJ2-7, with 7 bases that match TRBD2. Germline V CDR1 and CDR2: MDHEN, SYDVKM. V dropped 3 bases and J dropped 2; count of bases not matched to a gene: 4. The CDR3 is made up of 14 amino acids. The CDR3: CASSFSLAAYEQYF. CDR3 DNA: TGTGCCAGCAGTTTTTCCCTAGCGGCCTACGAGCAGTACTTC.

On this clone itself: Its ends do not fully match the called genes, so a read error is possible. V usage is TRBV5-4 and J usage is TRBJ2-5; a weak D match, TRBD2 (5 bases). The end of the DNA is better explained by TRBJ2-7, so the J call may be wrong. The germline gives CDR1 SGHNT, CDR2 YYREEE (reference sequence). This CDR3 is 14 amino acids long. In DNA form, the CDR3 reads TGTGCCGGCAGAGAGGGCCCCGGATCCTACGAGCAGTACTTC. This sequence encodes CAGREGPGSYEQYF.

The gene calls are TRBV7-6 and TRBJ1-4; 9 nucleotides line up with TRBD1. CDR3 length: 14 amino acids. The germline V gene has CDR1 SGHVS and CDR2 FNYEAQ. V lost 6 bases and J lost 7; bases outside the gene matches: 6. The CDR3 here is CASSRGQGGEKLFF. In DNA form, the CDR3 reads TGTGCCAGCAGTCGGGGACAGGGAGGTGAAAAACTGTTTTTT.

V usage is TRBV5-4 and J usage is TRBJ2-7; unclear D gene. The germline V gene has CDR1 SGHNT and CDR2 YYREEE (reference sequence). The V end was cut by 4 bases, the J end by 10 bases, with 12 bases between. The CDR3 sequence is 11 residues long. DNA for the CDR3: TGTGCCAGCAGCCTGGGCAGGCGACAGTACTTC. It codes for CASSLGRRQYF.

This clone is labeled as medium-sized. This sequence joins TRBV28 and TRBJ1-4; D is possibly TRBD1 (5 bases). With 7 bases removed from V and 7 bases from J, the gap between germline ends came to 13 bases. Germline V gene sequence: CDR1 MDHEN, CDR2 SYDVKM. This CDR3 contains 13 residues. CDR3 residues: CASTLRGSEKLFF. The CDR3 nucleotides are TGTGCCAGCACCCTACGGGGGAGTGAAAAACTGTTTTTT.

V gene TRBV2 combines with J gene TRBJ1-5; D unclear. V was shortened by 6 bases and J by 7 bases, with 16 bases between the two germline ends. Looked up from germline, CDR1 is SNHLY and CDR2 is FYNNEI. CDR3 length: 14 amino acids. This CDR3 is CASRLPVTTQPQHF. The CDR3 nucleotides read TGTGCCAGCAGGCTGCCCGTGACAACGCAGCCCCAGCATTTT.

There are a few counts of this clone. The chain combines TRBV5-4 with TRBJ1-4, with 8 bases identical to TRBD1. The V gene's germline CDR1 is SGHNT and CDR2 YYREEE (reference sequence). This CDR3 spans 13 amino acids. J gave up 7 bases and V 9 bases, and 8 bases lay outside the gene matches. CDR3 in amino acids: CAIKDREGEKLFF. CDR3 DNA: TGTGCCATCAAGGACAGGGAAGGTGAAAAACTGTTTTTT.

CDR3 sequence: CASPPRGKDNLYEQYF. The CDR3 DNA reads as TGTGCCAGCCCCCCTCGGGGGAAGGACAACCTCTACGAGCAGTACTTC. The chain couples TRBV28 to TRBJ2-7; D might be TRBD2 (6 bases). V was pared by 8 bases and J by 3 bases, with 23 bases between. Germline V lookup: CDR1 MDHEN, CDR2 SYDVKM. The CDR3 spans 16 residues.

The count of this clone is one. CDR3 nucleotides: TGTGCCATCAGTGAGTCGATCCAAGGGGCGAATGGCTACACCTTC. Its protein is CAISESIQGANGYTF. The genes are TRBV10-3 and TRBJ1-2; D perhaps matches TRBD1 (5 bases). The CDR3 consists of 15 residues. The ends were cut back, 0 bases at V and 6 bases at J, with 14 bases in the middle. Germline values: CDR1 ENHRY, CDR2 SYGVKD.

This chain connects TRBV4-2 to TRBJ2-2; 9 bases fit TRBD2. The V and J ends lost 4 bases and 4 bases, in that order; junction bases with no gene match: 10. The V gene's germline CDR1 is LGHNA and CDR2 YNFKEQ. This CDR3 is built from 17 residues. Written as DNA, the CDR3 is TGTGCCAGCAGCCTAAACCCTAGCGGGACCGGCACCGGGGAGCTGTTTTTT. This encodes CASSLNPSGTGTGELFF.